This TCR beta chain derives from a study of blood T cell repertoires in COVID-19. Overall study context: Material from acute and convalescent COVID-19 was sourced from the United States, Italy and Spain.

Everyone who took part was about 18 to 90 years old, and they came from fewer than 25 US areas. Assignments of participants to cohorts depended upon their own reported clinical history. This CDR3 comprises 17 residues. V lost 3 bases, J lost 6 bases, and 14 bases stayed unmatched. Per germline, CDR1 SGDLS and CDR2 YYNGEE. Measured with immunoSEQ multiplex PCR; TCRdb has only the in-frame clones, and not every one. This sample has 250,000 to 350,000 clones; 90% occur once, and the top ten carry 1.7%. The chain combines TRBV9 with TRBJ2-1; 8 bases fit TRBD1. This sequence was found in a woman aged 18-35 years with acute COVID-19. The sample was PBMCs or T cells enriched from blood (not recorded which). The CDR3 DNA follows: TGTGCCAGCAGCGCCGGACAGGGTCGGACCAGGGGCAATGAGCAGTTCTTC. This codes for CASSAGQGRTRGNEQFF.